The 9 T cell receptor beta chains given below trace back to one sample, sequenced in a study of T cell repertoires in cytomegalovirus infection. TCRdb fed the reads into MiXCR, producing one record per CDR3 protein. The sample shows about 320,000 distinct CDR3 sequences, 9% to 9.5% of them seen only once. The source material was PBMCs. The receptors derive from a human donor in good health (CMV status not recorded). Some clones in this sample may be carry-over from other donors' samples.

The CDR3, as DNA: TGTGCCAGCATTGGGAGCTCTGGAAACACCATATATTTT. Protein sequence: CASIGSSGNTIYF. This chain uses TRBV6-6 with TRBJ1-3, with D uncertain. The germline gives CDR1 MNHNY, CDR2 SVGAGI (reference sequence). V was shortened by 7 bases and J by 0 bases, with 7 bases between the two germline ends. CDR3 length: 13 amino acids.

This clonotype showed up just a few times. This chain connects TRBV20-1 to TRBJ2-5, with 9 bases lining up with TRBD2. Trimming took 5 bases from V and 2 from J; bases not matched to a gene: 9. Germline CDR1 DFQATT, CDR2 SNEGSKA (reference sequence). CDR3 length: 15 amino acids. The CDR3 sequence is CSAPDSGRSQETQYF. For the CDR3, the DNA is TGCAGTGCTCCGGATAGCGGGAGAAGTCAAGAGACCCAGTACTTC.

This clonotype was seen many times. The chain combines TRBV5-8 with TRBJ1-5; weak D call: TRBD1 (6 bases). V was trimmed by 1 base and J by 8 bases, leaving 16 bases between them. CDR1 SGHTS and CDR2 YDEGEE come from the germline V gene. The CDR3 covers 15 residues. The CDR3: CASSLYRVSGEPQHF. In DNA, the CDR3 is TGTGCCAGCAGCTTGTACAGGGTGTCAGGAGAGCCCCAGCATTTT.

This clonotype was seen at least ten times. The gene calls are TRBV7-2 and TRBJ2-3, with 8 bases aligning to TRBD2. The CDR3 loop spans 16 amino acids. CDR1 and CDR2 from the germline V gene are SGHTA and FQGNSA. With 4 bases clipped from V and 4 bases from J, the junction kept 10 bases outside the gene matches. CDR3 amino acids: CASSSNGGGVADTQYF. CDR3 sequence (DNA): TGTGCCAGCAGCTCCAACGGGGGGGGGGTGGCAGATACGCAGTATTTT. Full variable domain (outside the CDR3, taken from reference TRBV7-2 and TRBJ2-3): GAGVSQSPSNKVTEKGKDVELRCDPISGHTALYWYRQSLGQGLEFLIYFQGNSAPDKSGLPSDRFSAERTGGSVSTLTIQRTQQEDSAVYLCASSSNGGGVADTQYFGPGTRLTVL.

This clonotype was found a few times. J is TRBJ1-2 and V is TRBV7-2; D is uncertain. V lost 5 bases and J 4 bases, leaving 11 bases between the germline ends. This CDR3 contains 13 residues. The germline V gene encodes CDR1 SGHTA and CDR2 FQGNSA. The CDR3 region has the DNA TGTGCCAGCAGCCCCAACGCAGGCTATGGCTACACCTTC. Its protein product is CASSPNAGYGYTF.

Remarks on this clonotype: A much larger clone sits a single nucleotide away, making a read error possible. The rearrangement uses TRBV7-3 and TRBJ2-2, with D tentatively TRBD1 or TRBD2 (5 bases each). Germline values: CDR1 SGHTA, CDR2 FQGTGA. The CDR3 sequence is 14 residues long. The germline V and J ends were trimmed by 4 bases and 3 bases, with 9 bases remaining between them. The CDR3 DNA sequence: TGTGCCAGCAGCTGGGGACCTCACACCGGGGAGCTGTTTTTT. This codes for CASSWGPHTGELFF.

In its sample, this clonotype was seen a few times. The chain employs TRBV27 and TRBJ2-7; 9 bases fit TRBD1. Germline CDR1 is MNHEY and CDR2 is SMNVEV (reference sequence). The CDR3 contains 14 residues. With 2 bases clipped from V and 5 bases from J, the junction kept 4 bases outside the gene matches. The CDR3 region has the DNA TGTGCCAGCAGTTTAGGACAGGGGTTAGACGAGCAGTACTTC. The encoded protein is CASSLGQGLDEQYF.

The V call is TRBV6-5, the J call TRBJ2-5; no clear D. This CDR3 is 15 amino acids long. The germline gives CDR1 MNHEY, CDR2 SVGAGI. V was clipped by 2 bases and J by 4 bases, with 14 bases between them. CDR3 region: CASSYEGLMGETQYF. Here the CDR3 DNA reads TGTGCCAGCAGTTACGAAGGTCTGATGGGAGAGACCCAGTACTTC.

Many counts were recorded for this clonotype. The chain combines TRBV7-9 with TRBJ1-3; D gene unclear. Trimming shortened V by 1 base and J by 0 bases, and 7 bases separated the two germline ends. The CDR3 contains 15 residues. Looked up from germline, CDR1 is SEHNR and CDR2 is FQNEAQ (reference sequence). The CDR3 sequence is CASSLGPLSGNTIYF. In DNA form, the CDR3 reads TGTGCCAGCAGCTTAGGCCCCCTCTCTGGAAACACCATATATTTT. Variable domain in full (rest from reference TRBV7-9 and TRBJ1-3): DTGVSQNPRHKITKRGQNVTFRCDPISEHNRLYWYRQTLGQGPEFLTYFQNEAQLEKSRLLSDRFSAERPKGSFSTLEIQRTEQGDSAMYLCASSLGPLSGNTIYFGEGSWLTVV.